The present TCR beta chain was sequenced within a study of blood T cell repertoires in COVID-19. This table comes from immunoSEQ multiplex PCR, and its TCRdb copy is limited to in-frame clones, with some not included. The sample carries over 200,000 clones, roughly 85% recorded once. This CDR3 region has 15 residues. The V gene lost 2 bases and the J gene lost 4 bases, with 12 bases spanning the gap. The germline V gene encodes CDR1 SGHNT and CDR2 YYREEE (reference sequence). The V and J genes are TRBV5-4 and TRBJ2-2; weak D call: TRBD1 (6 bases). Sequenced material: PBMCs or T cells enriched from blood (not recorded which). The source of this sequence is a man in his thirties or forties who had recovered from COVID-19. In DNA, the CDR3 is TGTGCCAGCAGCTTACGCGCACAGGGCACCGGGGAGCTGTTTTTT. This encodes CASSLRAQGTGELFF.